Following are 5 T cell receptor beta chains from one sample sequenced in a study of blood T cell repertoires in COVID-19 (dated by TCRdb to the early 2020s). Library generation was performed with the immunoSEQ multiplex PCR assay. TCRdb retrieved this table from immuneACCESS and kept in-frame rearrangements only. Not all clones are present; in checked studies, unresolved V genes account for under half, and no reason is known for the remainder. The sample yields about 81,000 clones; about 89% were counted once. 9% to 15% of the sample is held by the ten biggest clonotypes. The sequencing sample was made of peripheral blood. The receptors shown here come from a man in his sixties or seventies with active or convalescent COVID-19.

This chain uses TRBV4-1 with TRBJ2-4; D call uncertain. The V end lost 1 base, the J end lost 0 bases, and 7 bases lay between the germline ends. The V gene's germline CDR1 is MGHRA and CDR2 YSYEKL. CDR3 length: 15 amino acids. DNA of the CDR3: TGCGCCAGCAGCCAAGGCTATCTAGCCAAAAACATTCAGTACTTC. The encoded protein is CASSQGYLAKNIQYF.

This clone was observed a single time. The rearrangement uses TRBV5-1 and TRBJ2-1; 10 nucleotides match TRBD2. Germline CDR1 and CDR2: SGHRS and YFSETQ. The CDR3 has 15 amino acids. V lost 4 bases to trimming and J lost 8 bases; unmatched junction nucleotides: 9. This CDR3 is CASSTERGGLDEQFF. The CDR3 region has the DNA TGCGCCAGCAGCACCGAGCGGGGGGGCCTCGATGAGCAGTTCTTC.

V is TRBV7-2 and J is TRBJ1-3, with 9 bases matching TRBD1. The CDR3 has 14 residues. The germline CDR1 and CDR2 sequences are SGHTA and FQGNSA. Trimming took 5 bases from V and 3 from J; bases not matched to a gene: 2. CDR3 loop: CASSPTGGGNTIYF. The CDR3, as DNA: TGTGCCAGCAGCCCGACAGGGGGTGGAAACACCATATATTTT.

The chain is built from TRBV5-1 and TRBJ2-7, with TRBD1 identical over 9 bases. Germline V gene sequence: CDR1 SGHRS, CDR2 YFSETQ. With 1 base clipped from V and 3 bases from J, the junction kept 8 bases outside the gene matches. The CDR3 contains 16 residues. This CDR3 is CASSLFGDREGYEQYF. The CDR3 DNA follows: TGCGCCAGCAGCTTGTTCGGGGACAGGGAGGGCTACGAGCAGTACTTC.

The rearrangement links TRBV6-2 or TRBV6-3 to TRBJ2-7; 7 positions agree with TRBD1. This CDR3 comprises 13 residues. The trim removed 4 bases at V and 6 bases at J, leaving 6 bases unmatched. CDR1 is MNHEY and CDR2 is SVGEGT in the germline V gene. The CDR3 region has the DNA TGTGCCAGCAGTTCTACAGGGGTCGTCGAGCAGTACTTC. It encodes CASSSTGVVEQYF.